The sequence of this TCR beta chain was determined in a study of OX40 agonist ivuxolimab in advanced cancers. At the level of the study: It was permissible to have had prior anti-PD-1, anti-PD-L1 or anti-CTLA-4 therapy, and less than 45% had some.

Germline CDR1 reads SGDLS; CDR2 reads YYNGEE. The ends lost 4 bases at V and 13 bases at J; junction bases unmatched: 8. This CDR3 has 12 amino acids. The protocol was immunoSEQ multiplex PCR, while the TCRdb copy is restricted to in-frame clones and leaves out a portion. There are about 77,000 clones in the sample; approximately 82% occur only once, and around 0.8% lies in the top ten. V and J are TRBV9 and TRBJ2-1; the match to TRBD2 covers 7 bases. Sequenced here: CD4+ or CD8+ T cells sorted from blood, sampled in a trial of the OX40 agonist ivuxolimab. The sequence was collected from an adult with an advanced solid tumor such as melanoma, head and neck, liver or kidney cancer. CDR3 DNA: TGTGCCAGCAGCCCCGGGGAGCGGGATCAGTTCTTC. This translates into CASSPGERDQFF.